One and the same sample provided the 18 T cell receptor beta chains below, sequenced in a study of T cell responses to AZD1222 COVID-19 vaccine. Sequencing was performed with immunoSEQ multiplex PCR; in TCRdb, only in-frame clones are kept and a portion is missing. The profile shows around 26,000 clones, roughly 85% of them singletons. The input for sequencing was peripheral blood, taken 28 days after the second AZD1222 dose. These TCRs come from an adult who received the AZD1222 COVID-19 vaccine.

The chain is built from TRBV6-5 and TRBJ2-3; 8 bases are a match to TRBD1. CDR3 length: 15 amino acids. Germline loops: CDR1 MNHEY, CDR2 SVGAGI. V lost 6 bases and J lost 3; bases outside the gene matches: 8. CDR3 nucleotides: TGTGCCAGCAGCACGACAGGGGTCGGGACAGATACGCAGTATTTT. Translated: CASSTTGVGTDTQYF.

The V and J genes are TRBV7-9 and TRBJ1-6; possibly TRBD1 for D (5 bases). V lost 6 bases and J lost 7, with 16 bases in between. The CDR3 runs to 15 residues. Germline CDR1 and CDR2: SEHNR and FQNEAQ (reference sequence). The CDR3: CASSSPAGGNSPLHF. CDR3 coding DNA: TGTGCCAGCAGTTCCCCCGCGGGGGGGAATTCACCCCTCCACTTT.

This chain links TRBV11-2 with TRBJ2-1; 11 bases are shared with TRBD2. There are 16 residues in the CDR3. The germline gives CDR1 SGHAT, CDR2 FQNNGV. V was clipped by 7 bases and J by 4 bases; unmatched bases: 9. The CDR3 loop reads CASNRLAGRRYNEQFF. CDR3 DNA: TGTGCCAGCAACCGACTAGCGGGGCGACGATACAATGAGCAGTTCTTC.

The chain uses TRBV5-6 and TRBJ1-1; D uncertain. Germline assignment: CDR1 SGHDT and CDR2 YYEEEE. CDR3 length: 13 amino acids. The V end lost 5 bases, the J end lost 0 bases, and 8 bases lay between the germline ends. For the CDR3, the DNA is TGTGCCAGCAGAAGAGAGTTGAACACTGAAGCTTTCTTT. Protein sequence: CASRRELNTEAFF.

V gene TRBV28 combines with J gene TRBJ2-5, with 13 bases fitting TRBD2. The V gene end was trimmed by 3 bases and the J gene end by 4 bases; junction bases not matched to a gene: 11. The CDR3 runs 18 residues. Looked up from germline, CDR1 is MDHEN and CDR2 is SYDVKM. CDR3 nucleotides: TGTGCCAGCAGTTTCGGGACTAGCGGGGTAAGAGTTCGAGAGACCCAGTACTTC. Protein: CASSFGTSGVRVRETQYF.

The chain recombines TRBV7-6 with TRBJ2-1; 12 bases line up with TRBD2. Germline CDR1 reads SGHVS; CDR2 reads FNYEAQ. The CDR3 runs 15 residues. Trimming removed 5 bases from V and 4 bases from J; junction bases left unmatched: 3. CDR3 sequence (DNA): TGTGCCAGCAGCGCGACTAGCGGGGGTTACAATGAGCAGTTCTTC. As protein: CASSATSGGYNEQFF.

The chain combines TRBV5-4 with TRBJ1-3, with D uncertain. This CDR3 contains 15 residues. Trimming pared 0 bases from V and 0 bases from J, leaving 7 bases between. In germline, CDR1 is SGHNT, CDR2 YYREEE (reference sequence). This CDR3 reads CASSLDWGSGNTIYF. As DNA, the CDR3 is TGTGCCAGCAGCTTGGATTGGGGCTCTGGAAACACCATATATTTT.

This clone was detected only once. The V gene is TRBV28, the J gene TRBJ1-2, with TRBD1 matching 9 bases. Germline CDR1 MDHEN, CDR2 SYDVKM. V lost 6 bases and J lost 1; bases outside the gene matches: 15. The CDR3 covers 18 residues. The CDR3: CASRTPPGQGHFNYGYTF. The CDR3 DNA follows: TGTGCCAGCAGGACGCCCCCGGGACAGGGACACTTTAACTATGGCTACACCTTC.

CDR3 in amino acids: CASSGRAGGTQYF. DNA for the CDR3: TGTGCCAGCTCAGGGCGGGCAGGGGGGACCCAGTACTTC. V is TRBV2 and J is TRBJ2-5; 7 bases match TRBD1. The CDR3 extends over 13 amino acids. J was trimmed by 7 bases and V by 8 bases; bases with no gene match: 10. Germline CDR1 and CDR2: SNHLY and FYNNEI.

This chain uses TRBV7-2 with TRBJ2-2, with TRBD1 identical over 9 bases. CDR3 size: 16 residues. With 5 bases clipped from V and 5 bases from J, the junction kept 9 bases outside the gene matches. From germline, CDR1 is SGHTA and CDR2 FQGNSA. The chain's CDR3 is CASSRDRVSLTGELFF. In DNA form, the CDR3 reads TGTGCCAGCAGCCGGGACAGGGTATCCTTAACCGGGGAGCTGTTTTTT.

The chain combines TRBV4-3 with TRBJ2-7; 15 bases line up with TRBD2. The CDR3 contains 16 residues. The V gene end was trimmed by 0 bases and the J gene end by 6 bases; junction bases not matched to a gene: 3. The germline V gene has CDR1 LGHNA and CDR2 YSLEER. In DNA form, the CDR3 reads TGCGCCAGCAGCCAAGAAAGGGGACTAGCGGGGGGCGAGCAGTACTTC. Protein: CASSQERGLAGGEQYF.

The rearrangement uses TRBV11-2 and TRBJ2-2, with unresolved D. Germline CDR1 reads SGHAT; CDR2 reads FQNNGV. The CDR3 has 13 amino acids. The germline V and J ends were trimmed by 0 bases and 3 bases, with 2 bases remaining between them. CDR3 residues: CASSLDDTGELFF. The CDR3, as DNA: TGTGCCAGCAGCTTAGATGACACCGGGGAGCTGTTTTTT.

This clone was seen just once. The rearrangement joins TRBV7-8 to TRBJ2-5; perhaps TRBD1 as D (5 bases). CDR1 is SGHVS, CDR2 FQNEAQ, per germline. V was cut by 0 bases and J by 11 bases, with 7 bases left in between. This CDR3 contains 11 residues. The CDR3 is CASSLAGPQYF. The CDR3 nucleotides read TGTGCCAGCAGCTTAGCGGGGCCTCAGTACTTC.

J is TRBJ2-7 and V is TRBV10-3; 7 nucleotides agree with TRBD1. The germline gives CDR1 ENHRY, CDR2 SYGVKD. V shed 10 bases and J 8 bases; nucleotides not matched to a gene: 11. The CDR3 spans 12 residues. Here the CDR3 reads CATLDRSGKQYF. CDR3 sequence (DNA): TGTGCCACCTTGGACAGGTCCGGGAAGCAGTACTTC.

CDR3 DNA: TGTGCCATCAGTGAGTACAGGCCTGCTGAAGCTTTCTTT. As protein: CAISEYRPAEAFF. This chain connects TRBV10-3 to TRBJ1-1; TRBD1 is a possible D gene (5 bases). The CDR3 is 13 residues long. CDR1 is ENHRY, CDR2 SYGVKD, per germline. V dropped 1 base and J dropped 6 bases, with 9 bases sitting between them.

The chain links TRBV5-1 to TRBJ2-5; no firm D call. CDR1 is SGHRS, CDR2 YFSETQ, per germline. This CDR3 comprises 11 residues. Trimming left V 5 bases short and J 4 bases short, with 6 bases between. The DNA for the CDR3 is TGCGCCAGCAGAGAGGCAGAGACCCAGTACTTC. This codes for CASREAETQYF.

This chain joins TRBV3-1 (or the pseudogene TRBV3-2) and TRBJ1-4; D gene ambiguous. CDR1 and CDR2 (germline): LGHDT, YNNKEL (reference sequence). The V and J ends lost 3 bases and 0 bases respectively, with 11 bases between them. The CDR3 extends over 16 amino acids. CDR3 nucleotide sequence: TGTGCCAGCAGCCAGCCCCCGCCCGCAACTAATGAAAAACTGTTTTTT. Protein: CASSQPPPATNEKLFF.

The chain links TRBV6-5 to TRBJ1-1; 7 bases align to TRBD1. Trimming cost V 5 bases and J 4 bases; bases outside gene matches: 7. CDR3 length equals 14 residues. CDR1 MNHEY and CDR2 SVGAGI come from the germline V gene. CDR3 sequence: CASSLGQPGTEAFF. In nucleotides, the CDR3 is TGTGCCAGCAGTCTGGGACAGCCGGGCACTGAAGCTTTCTTT.